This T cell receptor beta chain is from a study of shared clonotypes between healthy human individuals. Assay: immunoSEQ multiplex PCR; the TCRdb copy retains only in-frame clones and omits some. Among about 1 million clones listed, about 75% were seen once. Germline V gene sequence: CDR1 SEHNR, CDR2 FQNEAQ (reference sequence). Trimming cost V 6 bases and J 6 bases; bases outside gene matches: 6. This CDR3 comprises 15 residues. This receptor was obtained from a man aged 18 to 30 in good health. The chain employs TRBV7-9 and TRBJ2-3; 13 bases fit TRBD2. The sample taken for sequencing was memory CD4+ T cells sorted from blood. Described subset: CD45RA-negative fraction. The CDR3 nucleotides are TGTGCCAGCAGTCCGACTAGCGGGGGGCGGGATACGCAGTATTTT. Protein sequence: CASSPTSGGRDTQYF.